What follows describes a single TCR beta chain. The CDR3 totals 14 residues. V lost 5 bases and J lost 4; bases outside the gene matches: 6. Germline V gene data show CDR1 as SEHNR and CDR2 as FQNEAQ (reference sequence). This sample is drawn from a study of technical replicates of blood from several donors. This table comes from immunoSEQ multiplex PCR, and its TCRdb copy is limited to in-frame clones, with some not included. The sample shows 75,000 to 85,000 clones, 81% of them seen only once. Sequencing was done on a sample of PBMCs. This sequence originates from a human donor in good health. Some clones in this sample may be carry-over from other donors' samples. The chain has TRBV7-9 and TRBJ2-3, with 7 nucleotides matching TRBD2. The chain's CDR3 is CASSPRTSADTQYF. Written as DNA, the CDR3 is TGTGCCAGCAGCCCCCGGACTAGTGCAGATACGCAGTATTTT. Variable domain in full (rest from reference TRBV7-9 and TRBJ2-3): DTGVSQNPRHKITKRGQNVTFRCDPISEHNRLYWYRQTLGQGPEFLTYFQNEAQLEKSRLLSDRFSAERPKGSFSTLEIQRTEQGDSAMYLCASSPRTSADTQYFGPGTRLTVL.